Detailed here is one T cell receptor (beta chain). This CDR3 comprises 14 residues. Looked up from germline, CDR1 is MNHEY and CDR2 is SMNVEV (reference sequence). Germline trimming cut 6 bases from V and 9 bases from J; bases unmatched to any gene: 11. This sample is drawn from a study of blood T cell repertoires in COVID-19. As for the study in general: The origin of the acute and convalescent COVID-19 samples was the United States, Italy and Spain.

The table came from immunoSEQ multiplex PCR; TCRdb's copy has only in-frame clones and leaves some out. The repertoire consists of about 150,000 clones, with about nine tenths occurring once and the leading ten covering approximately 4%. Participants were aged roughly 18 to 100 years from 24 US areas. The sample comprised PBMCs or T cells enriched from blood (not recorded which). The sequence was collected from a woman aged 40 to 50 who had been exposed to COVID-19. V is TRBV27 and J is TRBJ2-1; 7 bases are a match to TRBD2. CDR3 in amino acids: CASSIGLVRSEQFF. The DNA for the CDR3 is TGTGCCAGCAGCATCGGACTAGTCCGGTCTGAGCAGTTCTTC.